Below are 9 T cell receptor beta chains sequenced from a single sample in a study of beta chain features in type 1 diabetes. Study-wide findings and caveats: Among patients with Type 1 diabetes, TCRB CDR3s were moderately but significantly shorter in every one of the four CD4+ subsets.

Investigators reverse transcribed all isolated RNA, so they sequenced expressed TCRB transcripts. Profiling relied on immunoSEQ multiplex PCR, and the TCRdb table lists in-frame clones only, not all of them. The sample yields about 270,000 clones, 13% to 15% seen once. These receptors' targets are unknown. The sequenced material came from naive CD4+ T cells from blood. These receptor sequences come from a young man with type 1 diabetes.

In this sample, this clone turned up a few times. The chain has TRBV7-2 and TRBJ2-7; weak D call: TRBD1 (6 bases). CDR3 size: 15 residues. V shed 1 base and J shed 0 bases, with 10 bases lying between them. Germline values: CDR1 SGHTA, CDR2 FQGNSA. The CDR3 loop is CASSLEGGSSYEQYF. The CDR3 bases are TGTGCCAGCAGCTTAGAAGGGGGAAGCTCCTACGAGCAGTACTTC.

This clone was counted only a few times. The chain links TRBV7-8 to TRBJ2-1; D gene unclear. Trimming took 5 bases from V and 8 from J, leaving 10 bases between them. The germline CDR1 and CDR2 sequences are SGHVS and FQNEAQ. The CDR3 covers 12 residues. CDR3 nucleotides: TGTGCCAGCAGCCATAACGGAGATGAGCAGTTCTTC. It yields the protein CASSHNGDEQFF.

This clone was counted only a few times. This chain links TRBV28 with TRBJ2-7; no clear D. CDR1 is MDHEN and CDR2 is SYDVKM in the germline V gene. The CDR3 sequence is 13 residues long. V was shortened by 2 bases and J by 2 bases, with 7 bases between the two germline ends. CDR3 in amino acids: CASSLRSAYEQYF. The DNA for the CDR3 is TGTGCCAGCAGTTTACGGTCGGCCTACGAGCAGTACTTC.

The rearrangement uses TRBV28 and TRBJ1-2; 10 bases are shared with TRBD1. With V trimmed by 2 bases and J by 6 bases, 3 bases remained unmatched. The CDR3 length is 14 residues. Germline-derived CDR1 and CDR2 are MDHEN and SYDVKM. This chain's CDR3 is CASSLLGQGNGYTF. The CDR3 DNA sequence: TGTGCCAGCAGTTTACTGGGACAGGGGAATGGCTACACCTTC.

The V gene is TRBV29-1, the J gene TRBJ2-2; 8 positions agree with TRBD1. This CDR3 is 14 amino acids long. In germline, CDR1 is SQVTM, CDR2 ANQGSEA. V was pared by 4 bases and J by 4 bases, with 5 bases of the junction left unmatched. In DNA form, the CDR3 reads TGCAGCGTTGTTACCCAGGGGGCCACCGGGGAGCTGTTTTTT. This gives the protein CSVVTQGATGELFF.

This chain links TRBV7-9 with TRBJ2-7; 8 bases map to TRBD2. The trim removed 5 bases at V and 9 bases at J, leaving 6 bases unmatched. Germline V gene sequence: CDR1 SEHNR, CDR2 FQNEAQ (reference sequence). This CDR3 is built from 12 residues. CDR3 sequence reads: CASSPDSGGQYF. CDR3 in DNA: TGTGCCAGCAGCCCAGACAGCGGGGGGCAGTACTTC. The whole variable domain, remainder taken from reference TRBV7-9 and TRBJ2-7, is DTGVSQNPRHKITKRGQNVTFRCDPISEHNRLYWYRQTLGQGPEFLTYFQNEAQLEKSRLLSDRFSAERPKGSFSTLEIQRTEQGDSAMYLCASSPDSGGQYFGPGTRLTVT.

The chain has TRBV18 and TRBJ2-5, with a tentative D call TRBD1 (6 bases). CDR3 length: 15 residues. Germline assignment: CDR1 KGHSH and CDR2 LQKENI. Trimming left V 3 bases short and J 5 bases short, with 16 bases between. The CDR3 DNA is TGTGCCAGCTCACCGAAGACAGGTGGGGATGAGACCCAGTACTTC. Protein: CASSPKTGGDETQYF.

This chain joins TRBV18 and TRBJ1-1; D gene ambiguous. The CDR3 extends over 12 amino acids. Trimming took off 3 bases at V and 8 bases at J, with 10 bases between the two ends. Germline CDR1 KGHSH, CDR2 LQKENI. In DNA, the CDR3 is TGTGCCAGCTCACCCGGGGAGAGGGAAGCTTTCTTT. It codes for CASSPGEREAFF.

This clone has more than one count but fewer than ten. This chain joins TRBV7-3 and TRBJ1-2; 8 bases align to TRBD1. CDR3 length: 14 residues. V lost 2 bases, J lost 4 bases, and 3 bases stayed unmatched. The germline gives CDR1 SGHTA, CDR2 FQGTGA. CDR3 nucleotide sequence: TGTGCCAGCAGCTTAGGACAGGGCTTCTATGGCTACACCTTC. Amino acids: CASSLGQGFYGYTF.